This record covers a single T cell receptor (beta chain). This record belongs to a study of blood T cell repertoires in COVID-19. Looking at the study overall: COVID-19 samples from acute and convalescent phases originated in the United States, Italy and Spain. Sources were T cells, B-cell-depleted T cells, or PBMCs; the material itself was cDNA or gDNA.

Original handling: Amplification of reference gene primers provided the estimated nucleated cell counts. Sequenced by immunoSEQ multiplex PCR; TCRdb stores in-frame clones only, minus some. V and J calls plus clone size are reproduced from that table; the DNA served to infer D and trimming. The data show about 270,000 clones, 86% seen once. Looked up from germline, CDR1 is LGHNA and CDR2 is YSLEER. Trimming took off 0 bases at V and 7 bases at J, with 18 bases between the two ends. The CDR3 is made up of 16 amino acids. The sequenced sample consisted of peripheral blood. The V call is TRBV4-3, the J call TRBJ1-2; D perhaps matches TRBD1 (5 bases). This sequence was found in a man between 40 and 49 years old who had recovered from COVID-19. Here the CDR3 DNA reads TGCGCCAGCAGCCAAGAACGAGAAGGCCTAAGGGGTGGCTACACCTTC. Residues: CASSQEREGLRGGYTF.